The rows below give T cell receptor beta chains drawn from one sample of a study of blood T cell repertoires in COVID-19. Repertoires were generated with immunoSEQ multiplex PCR, while TCRdb's copy carries only in-frame clones and drops some. The sample contains a few hundred thousand clones, 86% of which appear only once. Sequenced material: peripheral blood. The origin of the receptors is a woman aged 45-60 years with acute or convalescent COVID-19. The CDR3 runs from the conserved cysteine through the conserved F or W. The order of the fields is V gene, J gene, CDR3 length, D gene, clone size, CDR3 DNA, CDR3 protein. A D gene is named only where the DNA matches it firmly. The listing skips clone size in some rows; elsewhere it reads once, few, many or a size class.

TRBV6-5	TRBJ2-1	14	-	-	TGTGCCAGCAAGGGCCCAGGGGCGAACAATGAGCAGTTCTTC	CASKGPGANNEQFF
TRBV19	TRBJ1-5	15	-	once	TGTGCCAGTAGTCTGGCCTCATATAGCAATCAGCCCCAGCATTTT	CASSLASYSNQPQHF
TRBV5-4	TRBJ1-3	13	TRBD1	-	TGTGCCAGCAGTGACAGGGTTTCGGACACCATATATTTT	CASSDRVSDTIYF
TRBV19	TRBJ2-7	15	TRBD1	once	TGTGCCAGTAGTACCTTTGGACAGGGGGCCTACGAGCAGTACTTC	CASSTFGQGAYEQYF
TRBV3-1/TRBV3-2	TRBJ2-7	18	-	few	TGTGCCAGCAGGCACCATACCGGGACACAGACGCGTCCTGGCGAGCAGTACTTC	CASRHHTGTQTRPGEQYF
TRBV6-2/TRBV6-3	TRBJ2-4	19	TRBD2	-	TGTGCCAGCAGTTACTACCCCCAACTGACTAGCGGGCCCAAAAACATTCAGTACTTC	CASSYYPQLTSGPKNIQYF
TRBV28	TRBJ1-1	15	TRBD1	-	TGTGCCAGCAGTCCAATCAGGGGGGCGGCCACTGAAGCTTTCTTT	CASSPIRGAATEAFF
TRBV7-2	TRBJ1-1	13	-	-	TGTGCCAGCAGCTTATTCTCCGGACTAGAAGCTTTCTTT	CASSLFSGLEAFF
TRBV28	TRBJ2-7	16	TRBD1	-	TGTGCCAGCAGTTTAGCCGGGACAGGGGCCTCCTACGAGCAGTACTTC	CASSLAGTGASYEQYF
TRBV5-1	TRBJ2-7	14	-	-	TGCGCCAGCAGCTTGGAACCGGGGAGCTACGAGCAGTACTTC	CASSLEPGSYEQYF
TRBV2	TRBJ2-6	18	-	-	TGTGCCAGCAGTGATTCGAGGGTTTCCCCTTCTGGGGCCAACGTCCTGACTTTC	CASSDSRVSPSGANVLTF
TRBV7-3	TRBJ2-5	12	-	few	TGTGCCAGCAGCCCCGGCCAAGAGACCCAGTACTTC	CASSPGQETQYF
TRBV5-1	TRBJ1-6	16	-	few	TGCGCCAGCAGCTTGGAAGGGCAGGGTACCGGATCACCCCTCCACTTT	CASSLEGQGTGSPLHF
TRBV7-3	TRBJ2-1	18	TRBD2	-	TGTGCCAGCAGCTTATCCCCCCTAGCGGGAGTGGGGAACAATGAGCAGTTCTTC	CASSLSPLAGVGNNEQFF
TRBV18	TRBJ2-7	14	TRBD1	-	TGTGCCAGCTCACCGGGACAGATCTCCTACGAGCAGTACTTC	CASSPGQISYEQYF
TRBV4-1	TRBJ2-6	15	-	few	TGCGCCAGCAGCCAAGAGTACTCTGGGGCCAACGTCCTGACTTTC	CASSQEYSGANVLTF